This TCR beta chain was captured by sequencing in a study of T cells in Graves' hyperthyroidism and ophthalmopathy. Under 3 months was the duration of disease in ophthalmopathy patients, who also had a Clinical Activity Score of at least 3 and a NOSPECS grade of at least 4. The diagnostic basis comprised clinical symptoms, serum thyroxine and TRAb, thyroid ultrasound and orbital computed tomography. It was 8 to 10 ml of fresh peripheral blood that supplied the PBMCs. This clonotype was detected a few times. TCR beta CDR3 regions were amplified from RNA transcripts. HTBI primers were the set used in a first-round RT-PCR of the TCR CDR3. One entry per CDR3 protein results from TCRdb running MiXCR on the multiplex PCR reads. The top ten clones hold roughly 4.5% of a sample with approximately 600,000 distinct CDR3 sequences, roughly 15% of them seen once. Looked up from germline, CDR1 is MDHEN and CDR2 is SYDVKM. Trimming cost V 2 bases and J 6 bases; bases outside gene matches: 0. The CDR3 covers 13 residues.

This clonotype was sampled from a woman aged 40 to 50 with Graves' ophthalmopathy. The chain recombines TRBV28 with TRBJ2-2, with TRBD2 matching over 7 bases. The sequencing sample was made of blood. DNA of the CDR3: TGTGCCAGCAGTTTAGGGAGGGCCGGGGAGCTGTTTTTT. It yields the protein CASSLGRAGELFF.